The present T cell receptor beta chain was sequenced within a study of T cells in Graves' hyperthyroidism and ophthalmopathy. RNA transcripts served as the template for amplifying TCR beta CDR3 regions. HTBI primers were the set used in a first-round RT-PCR of the TCR CDR3. TCRdb re-analysed the multiplex PCR reads in MiXCR, keeping a single row per CDR3 protein. Counted here are around 760,000 distinct CDR3 sequences, 35% occurring once; the ten biggest clones make up around 31%. CDR1 and CDR2 (germline): SGHVS, FQNEAQ. CDR3 size: 14 residues. The V and J ends lost 3 bases and 5 bases, in that order; junction bases with no gene match: 6.

The sequence came from a woman in her 40s with Graves' hyperthyroidism. Sequenced input: blood. J is TRBJ1-1 and V is TRBV7-8; 7 positions agree with TRBD1. CDR3 sequence (DNA): TGTGCCAGCAGCTTCGACAGGGAGGGAACTGAAGCTTTCTTT. It encodes CASSFDREGTEAFF.